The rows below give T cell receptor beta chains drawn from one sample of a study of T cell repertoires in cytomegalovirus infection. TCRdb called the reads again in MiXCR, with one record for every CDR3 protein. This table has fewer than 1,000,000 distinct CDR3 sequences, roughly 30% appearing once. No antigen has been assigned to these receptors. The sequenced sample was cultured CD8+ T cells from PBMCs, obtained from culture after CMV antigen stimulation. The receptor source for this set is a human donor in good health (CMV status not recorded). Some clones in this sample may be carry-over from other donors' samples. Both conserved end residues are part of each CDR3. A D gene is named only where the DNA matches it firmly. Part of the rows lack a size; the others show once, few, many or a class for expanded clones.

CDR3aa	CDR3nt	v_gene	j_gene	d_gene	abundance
CASSTGQGVNGYTF	TGTGCCAGCAGCACCGGACAGGGGGTGAATGGCTACACCTTC	TRBV13	TRBJ1-2	TRBD1	NA
CASSQRPGTGDSYGYTF	TGCGCCAGCAGCCAACGACCCGGGACAGGGGATAGTTATGGCTACACCTTC	TRBV4-1	TRBJ1-2	TRBD1	few
CASSLRPGGTGELFF	TGTGCCAGCAGTTTAAGGCCAGGGGGCACCGGGGAGCTGTTTTTT	TRBV28	TRBJ2-2	TRBD1	few
CASSLEGSLEQYF	TGTGCTAGCAGCTTAGAGGGTTCCCTCGAGCAGTACTTC	TRBV7-7	TRBJ2-7	NA	few
CASKIATGAYGNTIYF	TGTGCCAGCAAGATAGCCACGGGGGCGTATGGAAACACCATATATTTT	TRBV2	TRBJ1-3	NA	NA
CASSKKDNTEAFF	TGTGCCAGTAGTAAAAAAGATAACACTGAAGCTTTCTTT	TRBV19	TRBJ1-1	NA	NA
CASSELGFVYGYTF	TGTGCCAGCAGTGAATTGGGGTTTGTCTATGGCTACACCTTC	TRBV25-1	TRBJ1-2	NA	few
CASSPSGGLIF	TGTGCCAGCAGTCCTAGCGGGGGTTTGATCTTC	TRBV12-3/TRBV12-4	TRBJ2-1	TRBD2	few
CASSSRTGTYNEQFF	TGTGCCAGCAGCTCTCGGACAGGGACCTACAATGAGCAGTTCTTC	TRBV7-9	TRBJ2-1	TRBD1	few
CASRSVGTNEKLFF	TGTGCCAGTAGATCGGTGGGAACTAATGAAAAACTGTTTTTT	TRBV7-9	TRBJ1-4	NA	NA
CASSYIFSGGISGNQPQHF	TGTGCCAGCAGTTATATCTTCTCAGGGGGCATTTCTGGCAATCAGCCCCAGCATTTT	TRBV6-2/TRBV6-3	TRBJ1-5	TRBD1	NA
CAIRGLDREAEAFF	TGTGCCATCAGGGGCCTCGACAGAGAAGCTGAAGCTTTCTTT	TRBV10-3	TRBJ1-1	NA	NA
CASMGGWDTEAFF	TGTGCCAGCATGGGGGGTTGGGACACTGAAGCTTTCTTT	TRBV2	TRBJ1-1	NA	NA